This entry concerns a single T cell receptor (beta chain). The antigen remains unidentified. This entry belongs to a study of type 1 and type 2 diabetes patients. About the research overall: Samples came from type 1 diabetic, type 2 diabetic or nondiabetic people, recruited in China. From PBMCs, CD4+ and CD8+ T cells were isolated by magnetic microbeads. General study results and limits: Age and gender were not matched between study groups. A median of one highly-expanded CD4+ clone, covering about 3.7% of reads, occurred in type 2 diabetes.

Genomic DNA was the PCR template. The TCR beta CDR3 region was amplified using 30 forward and 13 reverse primers. MiXCR, applied by TCRdb to the multiplex PCR reads, yields one record per CDR3 protein. The data contain under 300,000 distinct CDR3 sequences, roughly 50% of them seen just once; the ten biggest clones take up roughly 13%. V shed 6 bases and J 1 base; nucleotides not matched to a gene: 9. The CDR3 spans 17 residues. CDR1 and CDR2 from the germline V gene are SGHRS and YFSETQ. Sequencing was done on a sample of peripheral blood mononuclear cells (PBMCs). The TCR was taken from a man in his late teens or twenties with type 2 diabetes. This chain uses TRBV5-1 with TRBJ2-2; 10 bases agree with TRBD1. The CDR3 sequence is CASMNLRTGGNTGELFF. In DNA form, the CDR3 reads TGCGCCAGCATGAACCTGCGGACAGGGGGGAACACCGGGGAGCTGTTTTTT.